This T cell receptor (beta chain) originates from a study of radiation and T cells in renal cell carcinoma. Study results and limitations: In blood, top tumor clones expanded by 2 weeks, shrinking by 4.

Regarding time point: baseline pretreatment blood. Documented treatment: 15 Gy SBRT to primary tumor, nephrectomy 4 weeks later. Radiation-treated patients gave blood at baseline, week 2 and week 4. The tumor was a clear cell renal cell carcinoma. As to this clone: Its antigen is still unknown.

Only in-frame clones appear in the TCRdb table, and some are missing; sequencing was by immunoSEQ multiplex PCR. The sample contains approximately 120,000 clones, 82% of which appear only once. The sequences come from blood, collected from a patient whose treatment included radiotherapy and nephrectomy. This TCR was sampled from a woman aged 60-75 years with renal cell carcinoma.

The CDR3 nucleotides are TGTGCCAGCAGTGCCGGGACAACGAACACTGAAGCTTTCTTT. It codes for CASSAGTTNTEAFF. The chain links TRBV28 to TRBJ1-1; D possibly corresponds to TRBD1 (6 bases). There are 14 residues in the CDR3. V lost 5 bases to trimming and J lost 1 base, with 11 bases between them. Per germline, CDR1 MDHEN and CDR2 SYDVKM.